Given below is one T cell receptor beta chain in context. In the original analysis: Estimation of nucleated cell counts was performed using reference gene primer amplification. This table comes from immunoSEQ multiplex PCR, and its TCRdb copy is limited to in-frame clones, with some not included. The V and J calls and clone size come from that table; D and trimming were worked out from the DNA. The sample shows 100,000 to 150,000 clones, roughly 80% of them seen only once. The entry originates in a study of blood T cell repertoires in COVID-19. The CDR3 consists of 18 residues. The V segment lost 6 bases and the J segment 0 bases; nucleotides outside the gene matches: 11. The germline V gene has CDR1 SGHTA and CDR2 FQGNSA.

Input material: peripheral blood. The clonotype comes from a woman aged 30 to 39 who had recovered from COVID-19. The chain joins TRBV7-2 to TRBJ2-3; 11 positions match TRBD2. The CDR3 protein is CASRKYLAGGESTDTQYF. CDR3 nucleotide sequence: TGTGCCAGCAGGAAGTACCTAGCGGGAGGAGAAAGCACAGATACGCAGTATTTT.